Included here is one T cell receptor (beta chain) sequence, with context. Its antigen remains unidentified. Using its own MiXCR run on the reads, TCRdb lists one record per CDR3 protein. The top ten clones hold around 3% of a sample with 680,000 or so distinct CDR3 sequences, 35% to 45% of them seen once. The data originate from a study of T cell repertoires in cytomegalovirus infection. On the study more broadly: Both a matching HLA type and CMV infection were indicated by public TCR beta signatures.

Per the germline V gene, CDR1 is SNHLY and CDR2 is FYNNEI. V shed 2 bases and J 5 bases; nucleotides not matched to a gene: 4. This CDR3 has 16 residues. Study-wide results and caveats: Using cumulative public TCR beta family frequency, the authors identified those who carried CMV together with the relevant HLA. Ex vivo responses were dominated by HLA-C-restricted CMV-specific TCR beta clonotypes.

This clonotype originated in a human donor in good health (CMV status not recorded). Some clones in this sample may be carry-over from other donors' samples. What was sequenced was PBMCs. V gene TRBV2 combines with J gene TRBJ2-3; 13 bases agree with TRBD2. The CDR3 reads CASSEIRTSGGDTQYF. The DNA of the CDR3 is TGTGCCAGCAGTGAAATCCGGACTAGCGGGGGAGATACGCAGTATTTT.